The sequence of this T cell receptor beta chain was determined in a study of shared clonotypes between healthy human individuals. Background on the study: Per donor, CD8 memory used one plate, CD8 naive used two, CD4 memory used three and CD4 naive used three. Study-wide findings and caveats: Rarefaction indicated that sorted-subset sequencing remained incomplete although depth was large. The study found lower generation probabilities in non-shared clonotypes than in those shared by all four donors.

CD8 cells regarded as naive lacked CD45RO, were positively chosen for CCR7, and omitted terminally differentiated effector memory CD45RA+ cells. In regard to this clone: The antigen is not known.

Sequencing used immunoSEQ multiplex PCR; TCRdb keeps in-frame clones, though not all of them. The data hold 2 million to 2.5 million clones, with approximately 94% observed a single time. Per the germline V gene, CDR1 is MNHNY and CDR2 is SVGAGI (reference sequence). The germline V and J ends were trimmed by 6 bases and 0 bases, with 5 bases remaining between them. CDR3 size: 12 residues. This TCR was sampled from a man aged 18 to 29 in good health. Sequencing was carried out using naive CD8+ T cells sorted from blood. The rearrangement uses TRBV6-6 and TRBJ1-1; D call uncertain. CDR3 nucleotides: TGTGCCAGCAGATTGTTGAACACTGAAGCTTTCTTT. Translation: CASRLLNTEAFF.